This T cell receptor beta chain was obtained from a study of T cells after posttransplantation cyclophosphamide. Data came from immunoSEQ multiplex PCR; TCRdb stores just in-frame clones and leaves some out. The sample consists of tens of thousands of clones, less than 98% of them appearing once. Germline CDR1 reads SEHNR; CDR2 reads FQNEAQ (reference sequence). With 5 bases removed from V and 3 bases from J, the gap between germline ends came to 8 bases. This CDR3 is 13 amino acids long. The naive gate required viable CD3+CD4+ or CD3+CD8+ cells with CCR7+CD45RA+CD45RO-CD95-CD27+CD28+ phenotype. The related graft donor's blood sample was taken on the day of bone marrow donation. This clone was observed once.

The chain is built from TRBV7-9 and TRBJ1-5, with D hard to call. The sequencing sample was made of naive CD4+ T cells sorted from PBMCs. The sequence was collected from a middle-aged man in good health, CMV-negative, and a related stem cell transplant donor. CDR3 nucleotides: TGTGCCAGCAGCGGAGGATTCAATCAGCCCCAGCATTTT. This gives the protein CASSGGFNQPQHF.